These 13 T cell receptor beta chains came from one sample sequenced in a study of blood T cell repertoires in COVID-19. Generated by immunoSEQ multiplex PCR, the TCRdb table keeps only in-frame clones and is missing some. The sample lists over 300,000 clones, approximately 82% occurring once. The sequencing sample was made of peripheral blood. The receptor set was obtained from a woman between 45 and 65 years old with acute or convalescent COVID-19.

The DNA of the CDR3 is TGTGCTAGTGCTCTTGAAGCTTTCTTT. Protein sequence: CASALEAFF. V gene TRBV12-5 combines with J gene TRBJ1-1; unclear D gene. V was shortened by 7 bases and J by 7 bases, with 4 bases between the two germline ends. This CDR3 has 9 residues. Germline V lookup: CDR1 LGHNT, CDR2 FRNRAP.

The V call is TRBV11-3, the J call TRBJ2-5; 7 bases line up with TRBD1. Trimming cost V 4 bases and J 5 bases; bases outside gene matches: 4. The germline V gene has CDR1 SGHNT and CDR2 YENEEA. This CDR3 contains 13 residues. CDR3 loop: CASSSEGAETQYF. For the CDR3, the DNA is TGTGCCAGCAGCTCCGAGGGGGCCGAGACCCAGTACTTC.

This clone appeared a single time. This chain joins TRBV27 and TRBJ2-7; 11 bases fit TRBD2. This CDR3 has 20 amino acids. The V segment lost 4 bases and the J segment 0 bases; nucleotides outside the gene matches: 17. From germline, CDR1 is MNHEY and CDR2 SMNVEV (reference sequence). In DNA form, the CDR3 reads TGTGCCAGCAGTTCCTCTTCCCGCCTAGCGGGAGGCGGTAGCTCCTACGAGCAGTACTTC. It encodes CASSSSSRLAGGGSSYEQYF.

This clone was recorded a few times. The chain combines TRBV3-1 (or the pseudogene TRBV3-2) with TRBJ2-7, with 9 nucleotides matching TRBD1. The V segment lost 5 bases and the J segment 2 bases; nucleotides outside the gene matches: 7. Germline V gene sequence: CDR1 LGHDT, CDR2 YNNKEL (reference sequence). CDR3 length equals 15 residues. This CDR3 reads CASSEAGQGPYEQYF. The CDR3 DNA reads as TGTGCCAGCAGCGAAGCGGGACAGGGACCCTACGAGCAGTACTTC.

The gene calls are TRBV6-2 or TRBV6-3 and TRBJ1-1; D is unclear. The CDR3 loop spans 12 amino acids. Germline lookup yields CDR1 MNHEY and CDR2 SVGEGT. The germline V and J ends were trimmed by 6 bases and 6 bases, with 11 bases remaining between them. DNA of the CDR3: TGTGCCAGCAGCCTCCGGGGTCCTGAAGCTTTCTTT. Translating it yields CASSLRGPEAFF.

The DNA of the CDR3 is TGTGCCTGGAGCCTCCGGGACAGGCCGCTTAACTATGGCTACACCTTC. Amino acid sequence: CAWSLRDRPLNYGYTF. V is TRBV30 and J is TRBJ1-2; 8 nucleotides align to TRBD1. The germline CDR1 and CDR2 sequences are GTSNPN and SVGIG (reference sequence). The V and J ends lost 3 bases and 1 base, in that order; junction bases with no gene match: 10. The CDR3 is made up of 16 amino acids.

The chain carries TRBV19 and TRBJ1-4; 11 bases match TRBD1. The V gene end was trimmed by 7 bases and the J gene end by 10 bases; junction bases not matched to a gene: 8. The germline gives CDR1 LNHDA, CDR2 SQIVND (reference sequence). The CDR3 sequence is 14 residues long. In nucleotides, the CDR3 is TGTGCCAGTATCTCCGGGACAGGGGGATCAAAACTGTTTTTT. It specifies CASISGTGGSKLFF.

V is TRBV27 and J is TRBJ2-3; TRBD2 agrees at 10 bases. This CDR3 has 19 amino acids. Germline assignment: CDR1 MNHEY and CDR2 SMNVEV (reference sequence). Trimming at V came to 6 bases and at J to 6 bases, leaving 21 bases not matched to a gene. The CDR3 region has the DNA TGTGCCAGCAGCTTTCGGACTAGCGGCTCTCATTGGCGGGGGGATACGCAGTATTTT. This encodes CASSFRTSGSHWRGDTQYF.

The chain carries TRBV24-1 and TRBJ2-5; D perhaps matches TRBD1 (6 bases). The CDR3 is 14 amino acids. Between the trimmed V and J ends, which lost 4 bases and 7 bases, there was a span of 15 bases. CDR1 and CDR2 (germline): KGHDR, SFDVKD. CDR3 in amino acids: CATSEGAVRGTQYF. The CDR3 nucleotides read TGTGCCACCAGTGAGGGGGCGGTTCGTGGGACCCAGTACTTC.

The chain carries TRBV5-4 and TRBJ1-2; 10 nucleotides line up with TRBD1. Germline values: CDR1 SGHNT, CDR2 YYREEE (reference sequence). This CDR3 contains 14 residues. The trim removed 4 bases at V and 7 bases at J, leaving 7 bases unmatched. This CDR3 is CASSTGTGARGYTF. CDR3 DNA: TGTGCCAGCAGCACCGGGACAGGGGCTCGTGGCTACACCTTC.

The chain combines TRBV3-1 (or the pseudogene TRBV3-2) with TRBJ2-3, with D possibly TRBD1 on 6 matching bases. The germline V gene has CDR1 LGHDT and CDR2 YNNKEL (reference sequence). The CDR3 sequence is 16 residues long. Trimming shortened V by 4 bases and J by 1 base, and 15 bases separated the two germline ends. CDR3 in DNA: TGTGCCAGCAGCCGACAGGACTCCTCGGGCACAGATACGCAGTATTTT. Its translation is CASSRQDSSGTDTQYF.

The rearrangement joins TRBV7-9 to TRBJ1-6, with 7 bases fitting TRBD1. V shed 4 bases and J 6 bases; nucleotides not matched to a gene: 6. In germline, CDR1 is SEHNR, CDR2 FQNEAQ (reference sequence). The CDR3 has 15 amino acids. CDR3 sequence reads: CASSSADRTNSPLHF. The CDR3 DNA follows: TGTGCCAGCAGCTCCGCGGACAGGACTAATTCACCCCTCCACTTT.

The rearrangement joins TRBV6-2 or TRBV6-3 to TRBJ2-7; D possibly corresponds to TRBD2 (6 bases). This CDR3 is 14 amino acids long. Germline V gene lookup returns CDR1 MNHEY and CDR2 SVGEGT. Trimming cost V 2 bases and J 1 base, with 9 bases left between them. CDR3 loop: CASSYGTRSYEQYF. The CDR3 bases are TGTGCCAGCAGTTACGGGACTCGGTCCTACGAGCAGTACTTC.